Sequencing of this TCR beta chain was carried out in a study of cytotoxic CD8 clonotypes in ibrutinib-treated CLL. Findings and caveats of the study: The clonality went up when patients responded to ibrutinib and dropped back toward baseline at progression. Contraction or stability on treatment characterized the public clonotypes, which were uncommon. Sustained-remission patients were sampled at different times than progressing patients were.

Produced via immunoSEQ multiplex PCR; TCRdb's table is partial and in-frame only. Here the sample spans 200,000 to 250,000 clones, 79% being singletons. A remark on this clone: What it binds is unknown.

The CDR3 sequence is 17 residues long. Germline V gene data show CDR1 as LGHNT and CDR2 as FRNRAP. V lost 0 bases to trimming and J lost 0 bases; unmatched junction nucleotides: 6. This specimen consisted of PBMCs, obtained after 12 months of ibrutinib treatment. This chain joins TRBV12-5 and TRBJ2-3; 7 bases agree with TRBD1. The TCR was taken from a human donor with chronic lymphocytic leukemia. The CDR3 spells CASGLVTGMGSTDTQYF. DNA of the CDR3: TGTGCTAGTGGTTTGGTGACAGGGATGGGTAGCACAGATACGCAGTATTTT.